The sequence of this TCR beta chain was determined in a study of identical twins. Germline CDR1 and CDR2: MNHEY and SMNVEV (reference sequence). V was shortened by 8 bases and J by 0 bases, with 14 bases between the two germline ends. There are 15 residues in the CDR3. TCRdb re-called the 5' RACE reads with MiXCR, one entry per CDR3 protein. The table records 1.5 million to 2 million distinct CDR3 sequences, 25% to 35% of them present only once. Broader study findings: Insertions ran lower in abundant cord blood beta clonotypes, though not in memory repertoires. Twins showed weaker excess sharing in their beta out-of-frame sequences.

As to this clonotype: Its antigen is as yet unknown.

The clonotype was recovered from a newborn girl in good health. This rearrangement joins TRBV27 to TRBJ1-5, with D uncertain. Sequences were obtained from cord blood. The CDR3 spells CASRLGGYSNQPQHF. The CDR3 nucleotides read TGTGCCAGCCGCCTGGGAGGCTATAGCAATCAGCCCCAGCATTTT.